This T cell receptor beta chain stems from a study of blood T cell repertoires in COVID-19. The assay was immunoSEQ multiplex PCR, and TCRdb's table has in-frame clones only and misses some. The profile shows more than 150,000 clones, more than 65% of them singletons. Germline V gene lookup returns CDR1 MNHNY and CDR2 SVGAGI (reference sequence). V lost 5 bases and J lost 0, with 20 bases in between. The CDR3 loop spans 18 amino acids. Sequences were obtained from peripheral blood. This TCR came from a woman older than 75 with acute or convalescent COVID-19. V gene TRBV6-6 combines with J gene TRBJ1-3; maybe TRBD1 (5 bases). The CDR3 reads CASSHPGGGRGSGNTIYF. In DNA, the CDR3 is TGTGCCAGCAGTCACCCCGGGGGGGGAAGGGGCTCTGGAAACACCATATATTTT.